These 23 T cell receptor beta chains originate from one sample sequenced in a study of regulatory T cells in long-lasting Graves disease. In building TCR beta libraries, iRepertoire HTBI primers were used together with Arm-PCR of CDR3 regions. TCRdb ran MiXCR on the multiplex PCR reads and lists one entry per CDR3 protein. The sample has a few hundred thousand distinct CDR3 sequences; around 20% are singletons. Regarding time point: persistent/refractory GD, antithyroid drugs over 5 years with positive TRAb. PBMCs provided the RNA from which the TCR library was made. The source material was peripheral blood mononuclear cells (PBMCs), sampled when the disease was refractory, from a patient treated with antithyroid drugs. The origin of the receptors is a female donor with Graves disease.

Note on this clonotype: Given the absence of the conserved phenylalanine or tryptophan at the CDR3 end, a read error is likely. DNA of the CDR3: TGTGCCAGCAGCCGAGACAGGGGGGCTAACTATGGCTACACCTCC. Translating it yields CASSRDRGANYGYTS. This chain links TRBV7-9 with TRBJ1-2; 9 bases are shared with TRBD1. Trimming cost V 5 bases and J 0 bases; bases outside gene matches: 4. This CDR3 comprises 15 residues. Germline V lookup: CDR1 SEHNR, CDR2 FQNEAQ (reference sequence).

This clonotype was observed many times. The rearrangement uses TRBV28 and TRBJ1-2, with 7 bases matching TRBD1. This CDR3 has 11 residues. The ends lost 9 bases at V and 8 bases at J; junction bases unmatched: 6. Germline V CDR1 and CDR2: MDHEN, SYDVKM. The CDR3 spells CASTGVQGYTF. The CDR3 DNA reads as TGTGCCAGTACAGGGGTGCAGGGCTACACCTTC.

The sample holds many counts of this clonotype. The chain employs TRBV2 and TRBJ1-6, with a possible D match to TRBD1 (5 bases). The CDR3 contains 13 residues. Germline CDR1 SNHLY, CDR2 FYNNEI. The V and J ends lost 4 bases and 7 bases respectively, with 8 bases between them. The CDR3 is CASSGDVNSPLHF. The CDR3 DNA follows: TGTGCCAGCAGTGGGGACGTGAATTCACCCCTCCACTTT.

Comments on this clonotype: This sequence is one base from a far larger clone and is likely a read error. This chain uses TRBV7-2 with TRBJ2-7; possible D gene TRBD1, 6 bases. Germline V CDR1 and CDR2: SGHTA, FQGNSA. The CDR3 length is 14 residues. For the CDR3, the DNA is TGTGCCAGCAGTTTGCAGGGGAGCTCCTACGAGCGGTACTTC. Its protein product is CASSLQGSSYERYF.

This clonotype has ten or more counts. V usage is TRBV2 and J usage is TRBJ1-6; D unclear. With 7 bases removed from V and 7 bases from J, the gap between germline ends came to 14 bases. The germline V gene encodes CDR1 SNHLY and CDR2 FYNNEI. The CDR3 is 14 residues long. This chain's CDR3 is CASMSDFGNSPLHF. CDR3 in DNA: TGTGCCAGCATGTCAGACTTCGGGAATTCACCCCTCCACTTT.

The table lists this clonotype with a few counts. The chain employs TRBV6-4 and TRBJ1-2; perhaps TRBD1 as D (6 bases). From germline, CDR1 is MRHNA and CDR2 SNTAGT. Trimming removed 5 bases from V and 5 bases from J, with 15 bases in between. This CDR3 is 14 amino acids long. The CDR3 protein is CASSRTVGSYGYTF. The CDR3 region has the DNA TGTGCCAGCAGTCGGACAGTTGGCAGTTATGGCTACACCTTC.

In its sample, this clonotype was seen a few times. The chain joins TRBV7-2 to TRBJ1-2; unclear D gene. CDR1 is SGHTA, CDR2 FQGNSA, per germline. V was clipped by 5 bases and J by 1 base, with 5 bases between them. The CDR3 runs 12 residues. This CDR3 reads CASSDNNYGYTF. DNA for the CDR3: TGTGCCAGCAGCGATAATAACTATGGCTACACCTTC.

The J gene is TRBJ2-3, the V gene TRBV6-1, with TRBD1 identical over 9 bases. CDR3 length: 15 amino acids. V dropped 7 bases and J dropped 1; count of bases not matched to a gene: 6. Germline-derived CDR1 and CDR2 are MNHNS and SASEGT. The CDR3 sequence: CASIQGALGTDTQYF. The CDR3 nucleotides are TGTGCCAGCATACAGGGGGCGCTTGGCACAGATACGCAGTATTTT.

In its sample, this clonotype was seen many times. The CDR3 sequence is CAWTPDNTEAFF. CDR3 coding DNA: TGTGCCTGGACCCCGGATAACACTGAAGCTTTCTTT. The J gene is TRBJ1-1, the V gene TRBV30; D not resolved. The CDR3 has 12 amino acids. CDR1 and CDR2 (germline): GTSNPN, SVGIG (reference sequence). Between the trimmed V and J ends, which lost 4 bases and 2 bases, there was a span of 8 bases.

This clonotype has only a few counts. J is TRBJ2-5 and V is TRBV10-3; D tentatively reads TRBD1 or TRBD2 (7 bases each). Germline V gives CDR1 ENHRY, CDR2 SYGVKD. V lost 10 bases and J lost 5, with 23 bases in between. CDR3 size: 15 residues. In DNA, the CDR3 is TGTGCCACCGCGCCGGGAGGAGGGGGCAGGGAGACCCAGTACTTC. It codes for CATAPGGGGRETQYF.

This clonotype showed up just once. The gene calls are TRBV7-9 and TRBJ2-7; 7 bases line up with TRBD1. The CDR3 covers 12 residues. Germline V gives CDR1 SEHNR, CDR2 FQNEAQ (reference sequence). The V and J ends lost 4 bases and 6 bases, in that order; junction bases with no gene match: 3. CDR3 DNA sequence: TGTGCCAGCAGCTCACAGGGGACCGAGCAGTACTTC. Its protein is CASSSQGTEQYF.

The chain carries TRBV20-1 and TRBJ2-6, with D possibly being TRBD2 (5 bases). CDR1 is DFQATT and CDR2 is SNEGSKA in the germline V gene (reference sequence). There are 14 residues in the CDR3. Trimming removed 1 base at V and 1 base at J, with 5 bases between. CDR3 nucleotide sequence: TGCAGTGCTAGAGCGGGGTCTGGGGCCAACGTCCTGACTTTC. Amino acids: CSARAGSGANVLTF.

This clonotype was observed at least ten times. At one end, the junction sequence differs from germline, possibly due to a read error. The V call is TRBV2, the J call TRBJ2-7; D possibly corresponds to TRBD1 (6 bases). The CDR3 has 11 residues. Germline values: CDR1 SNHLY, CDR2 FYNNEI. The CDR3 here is CASRLPGTPNF. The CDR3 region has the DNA TGTGCCAGCAGGCTACCCGGGACACCGAACTTC.

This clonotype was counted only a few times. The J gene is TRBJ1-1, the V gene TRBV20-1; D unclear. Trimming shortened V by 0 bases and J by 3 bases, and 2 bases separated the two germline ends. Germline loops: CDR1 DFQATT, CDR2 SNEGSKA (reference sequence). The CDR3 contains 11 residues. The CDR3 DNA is TGCAGTGCTAGAGATGACACTGAAGCTTTCTTT. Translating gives CSARDDTEAFF.

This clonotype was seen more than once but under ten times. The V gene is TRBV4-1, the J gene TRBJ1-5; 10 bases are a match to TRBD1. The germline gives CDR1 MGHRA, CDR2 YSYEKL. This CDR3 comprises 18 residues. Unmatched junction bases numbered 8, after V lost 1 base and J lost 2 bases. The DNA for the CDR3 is TGCGCCAGCAGCCAAGTGACAGGGGGCTTATCTGGCAATCAGCCCCAGCATTTT. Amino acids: CASSQVTGGLSGNQPQHF.

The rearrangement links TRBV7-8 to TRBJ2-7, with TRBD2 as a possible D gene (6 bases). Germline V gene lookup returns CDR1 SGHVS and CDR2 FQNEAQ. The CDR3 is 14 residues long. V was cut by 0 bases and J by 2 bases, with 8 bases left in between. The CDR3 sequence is CASSLAGRTYEQYF. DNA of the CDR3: TGTGCCAGCAGCTTAGCGGGGAGGACCTACGAGCAGTACTTC.

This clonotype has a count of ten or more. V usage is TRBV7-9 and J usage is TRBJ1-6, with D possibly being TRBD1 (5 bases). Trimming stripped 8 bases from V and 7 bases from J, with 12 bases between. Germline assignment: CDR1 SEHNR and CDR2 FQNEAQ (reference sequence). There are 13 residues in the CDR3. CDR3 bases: TGTGCCAGCCTGGAGAGACAGAATTCACCCCTCCACTTT. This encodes CASLERQNSPLHF. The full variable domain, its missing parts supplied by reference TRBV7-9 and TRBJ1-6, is DTGVSQNPRHKITKRGQNVTFRCDPISEHNRLYWYRQTLGQGPEFLTYFQNEAQLEKSRLLSDRFSAERPKGSFSTLEIQRTEQGDSAMYLCASLERQNSPLHFGNGTRLTVT.

The CDR3 is CASSFQAGPSYEQYF. The CDR3 coding sequence is TGTGCCAGCAGCTTCCAAGCGGGTCCCTCCTACGAGCAGTACTTC. The chain employs TRBV7-2 and TRBJ2-7; a possible D gene is TRBD2 (6 bases). Trimming took off 3 bases at V and 0 bases at J, with 12 bases between the two ends. Germline loops: CDR1 SGHTA, CDR2 FQGNSA. The CDR3 has 15 residues.

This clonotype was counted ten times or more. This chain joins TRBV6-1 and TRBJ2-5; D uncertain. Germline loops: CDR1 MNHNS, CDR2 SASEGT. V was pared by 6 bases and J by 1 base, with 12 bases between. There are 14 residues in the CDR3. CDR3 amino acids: CASSPSVGQETQYF. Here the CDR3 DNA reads TGTGCCAGCAGCCCCTCAGTCGGCCAAGAGACCCAGTACTTC.

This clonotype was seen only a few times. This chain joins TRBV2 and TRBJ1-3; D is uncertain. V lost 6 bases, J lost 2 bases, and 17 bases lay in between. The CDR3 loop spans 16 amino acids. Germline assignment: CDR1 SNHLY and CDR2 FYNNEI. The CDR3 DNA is TGTGCCAGCAGACGCACGTCGGTTGCGCCTGGAAACACCATATATTTT. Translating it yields CASRRTSVAPGNTIYF.

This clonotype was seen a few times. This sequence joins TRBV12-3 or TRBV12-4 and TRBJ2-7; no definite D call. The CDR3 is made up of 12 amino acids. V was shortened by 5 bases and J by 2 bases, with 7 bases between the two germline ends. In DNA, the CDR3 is TGTGCCAGCAGTGCCCCCCCCTACGAGCAGTACTTC. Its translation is CASSAPPYEQYF.

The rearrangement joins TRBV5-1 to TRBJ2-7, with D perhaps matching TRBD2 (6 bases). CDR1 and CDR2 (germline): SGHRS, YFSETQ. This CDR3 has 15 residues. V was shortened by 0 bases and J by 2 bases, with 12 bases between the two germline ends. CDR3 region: CASSLAFGGPYEQYF. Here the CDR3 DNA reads TGCGCCAGCAGCTTGGCCTTCGGGGGTCCCTACGAGCAGTACTTC.

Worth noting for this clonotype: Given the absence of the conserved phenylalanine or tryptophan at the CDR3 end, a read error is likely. The CDR3 reads CAWSPLGGFGTEAFS. The CDR3 coding sequence is TGTGCCTGGTCTCCCCTTGGGGGGTTCGGCACTGAAGCTTTCTCT. The chain links TRBV30 to TRBJ1-1, with D maybe TRBD1 (5 bases). The CDR3 is 15 amino acids. The germline V gene has CDR1 GTSNPN and CDR2 SVGIG (reference sequence). Trimming took 5 bases from V and 4 from J, leaving 20 bases between them.